This entry lists 29 T cell receptor beta chains sequenced from one sample in a study of monozygotic twins with cystic fibrosis. Clones were sequenced by immunoSEQ multiplex PCR, and TCRdb holds only the in-frame ones, with some missing. This sample has about 24,000 clones, with roughly 90% found just once. The sequenced sample was blood. The source is a girl aged 2 to 9 with cystic fibrosis.

The sample holds one count of this clone. This chain uses TRBV6-6 with TRBJ2-7; 7 positions match TRBD2. The CDR3 is 15 residues long. Germline trimming cut 6 bases from V and 4 bases from J; bases unmatched to any gene: 12. Per the germline V gene, CDR1 is MNHNY and CDR2 is SVGAGI (reference sequence). CDR3: CASSPPLGGLYEQYF. CDR3 in DNA: TGTGCCAGCAGCCCCCCTCTTGGGGGACTATACGAGCAGTACTTC.

This clone was observed once. This CDR3 reads CASRGDRYMDGYTF. The CDR3 region has the DNA TGTGCCAGCAGGGGGGACAGATATATGGATGGCTACACCTTC. V is TRBV27 and J is TRBJ1-2, with 7 bases aligning to TRBD1. Trimming removed 6 bases from V and 6 bases from J; junction bases left unmatched: 10. The CDR3 spans 14 residues. CDR1 is MNHEY, CDR2 SMNVEV, per germline (reference sequence).

This clone was recorded only once. This chain joins TRBV14 and TRBJ2-7; possibly TRBD2 for D (5 bases). The ends were cut back, 5 bases at V and 3 bases at J, with 17 bases in the middle. Germline V gives CDR1 SGHDN, CDR2 FVKESK. This CDR3 has 15 amino acids. The CDR3 sequence is CASSIRGIRSYEQYF. The CDR3 DNA sequence: TGTGCCAGCAGCATTCGGGGAATCCGGAGCTACGAGCAGTACTTC.

The chain has TRBV9 and TRBJ1-2; perhaps TRBD1 as D (6 bases). Germline V gene lookup returns CDR1 SGDLS and CDR2 YYNGEE. Trimming shortened V by 1 base and J by 2 bases, and 6 bases separated the two germline ends. CDR3 length equals 13 residues. The CDR3 DNA is TGTGCCAGCAGCGTACAGGGGAACTATGGCTACACCTTC. It codes for CASSVQGNYGYTF.

The sample holds a few counts of this clone. The gene calls are TRBV15 and TRBJ1-1; D unclear. With 0 bases removed from V and 0 bases from J, the gap between germline ends came to 2 bases. From germline, CDR1 is LNHNV and CDR2 YYDKDF (reference sequence). The CDR3 length is 13 residues. The CDR3 loop reads CATSRDMNTEAFF. Here the CDR3 DNA reads TGTGCCACCAGCAGAGACATGAACACTGAAGCTTTCTTT.

This sequence joins TRBV2 and TRBJ1-4; D is perhaps TRBD1 (6 bases). This CDR3 spans 14 amino acids. Germline CDR1 reads SNHLY; CDR2 reads FYNNEI. Between the trimmed V and J ends, which lost 4 bases and 8 bases, there was a span of 14 bases. CDR3 protein: CASSGTVFFEKLFF. The CDR3 DNA sequence: TGTGCCAGCAGTGGGACAGTTTTTTTCGAAAAACTGTTTTTT.

The J gene is TRBJ1-2, the V gene TRBV20-1; perhaps TRBD1 as D (6 bases). V gave up 5 bases and J gave up 3 bases, with 7 bases separating them. Germline CDR1 and CDR2: DFQATT and SNEGSKA (reference sequence). This CDR3 has 11 residues. CDR3 protein: CSAGQYYGYTF. DNA of the CDR3: TGCAGTGCTGGACAGTACTATGGCTACACCTTC.

This chain joins TRBV25-1 and TRBJ1-1, with 7 bases matching TRBD1. Germline trimming cut 3 bases from V and 5 bases from J; bases unmatched to any gene: 12. The CDR3 extends over 16 amino acids. Germline CDR1 reads MGHDK; CDR2 reads SYGVNS. CDR3 protein: CASSDSGGGAGTEAFF. The DNA of the CDR3 is TGTGCCAGCAGTGATTCAGGGGGGGGCGCAGGGACTGAAGCTTTCTTT. The full variable domain, completed using reference TRBV25-1 and TRBJ1-1, is EADIYQTPRYLVIGTGKKITLECSQTMGHDKMYWYQQDPGMELHLIHYSYGVNSTEKGDLSSESTVSRIRTEHFPLTLESARPSHTSQYLCASSDSGGGAGTEAFFGQGTRLTVV.

The chain is built from TRBV9 and TRBJ2-3; 8 bases agree with TRBD1. CDR1 and CDR2 (germline): SGDLS, YYNGEE. The CDR3 has 22 amino acids. Trimming took 0 bases from V and 0 from J; bases not matched to a gene: 21. CDR3 residues: CASSVEQKRWTGYPKSTDTQYF. In nucleotides, the CDR3 is TGTGCCAGCAGCGTAGAGCAAAAACGGTGGACAGGGTACCCCAAAAGCACAGATACGCAGTATTTT.

The chain recombines TRBV6-1 with TRBJ1-2; D may be TRBD1 (5 bases). The V gene's germline CDR1 is MNHNS and CDR2 SASEGT. This CDR3 contains 15 residues. Trimming took 1 base from V and 5 from J, leaving 14 bases between them. CDR3 region: CASSEGPTEAYGYTF. The CDR3 coding sequence is TGTGCCAGCAGTGAAGGTCCGACAGAAGCTTATGGCTACACCTTC.

The chain joins TRBV5-1 to TRBJ1-1; D is possibly TRBD1 (6 bases). Trimming cost V 2 bases and J 6 bases, with 17 bases left between them. The CDR3 has 15 residues. Germline CDR1 is SGHRS and CDR2 is YFSETQ. In nucleotides, the CDR3 is TGCGCCAGCAGCTTCGTTGGGGGCCGTACATCTGAAGCTTTCTTT. This codes for CASSFVGGRTSEAFF.

This sequence joins TRBV5-5 and TRBJ1-1; perhaps TRBD1 as D (5 bases). Germline CDR1 is SGHKS and CDR2 is YYEKEE (reference sequence). Trimming pared 0 bases from V and 3 bases from J, leaving 12 bases between. The CDR3 extends over 15 amino acids. CDR3 sequence (DNA): TGTGCCAGCAGCTTGGATGCGGGGCTCGACACTGAAGCTTTCTTT. Protein: CASSLDAGLDTEAFF.

The chain employs TRBV7-2 and TRBJ2-1; 10 nucleotides align to TRBD1. The J segment lost 11 bases and the V segment lost 1 base, leaving 8 bases of the junction unmatched. CDR3 length: 15 amino acids. Germline CDR1 is SGHTA and CDR2 is FQGNSA. DNA for the CDR3: TGTGCCAGCAGCTTAGTACGGACAGGGGGGCATAAGCAGTTCTTC. Amino acid sequence: CASSLVRTGGHKQFF.

This clone is a singleton in its sample. At one boundary the junction diverges from the germline segment, which might be a read error. The V call is TRBV5-4, the J call TRBJ1-1; no definite D call. The germline gives CDR1 SGHNT, CDR2 YYREEE (reference sequence). The CDR3 runs to 13 residues. CDR3 in amino acids: CASRLDENTEAFF. As DNA, the CDR3 is TGTGCCAGCAGATTGGACGAAAACACTGAAGCTTTCTTT. Complete variable domain (other parts from reference TRBV5-4 and TRBJ1-1): ETGVTQSPTHLIKTRGQQVTLRCSSQSGHNTVSWYQQALGQGPQFIFQYYREEENGRGNFPPRFSGLQFPNYSSELNVNALELDDSALYLCASRLDENTEAFFGQGTRLTVV.

This chain joins TRBV20-1 and TRBJ2-5; D is perhaps TRBD2 (6 bases). The germline V gene encodes CDR1 DFQATT and CDR2 SNEGSKA (reference sequence). This CDR3 is built from 11 residues. The CDR3 nucleotides are TGCAGCGGGGGACGGGAGGAGACCCAGTACTTC. Amino acids: CSGGREETQYF.

In its sample, this clone was seen a few times. The chain links TRBV9 to TRBJ1-5; 7 positions agree with TRBD1. CDR3 length: 18 residues. Germline trimming cut 3 bases from V and 0 bases from J; bases unmatched to any gene: 12. The germline gives CDR1 SGDLS, CDR2 YYNGEE. The CDR3 is CASSAQLGTVNSNQPQHF. The CDR3 bases are TGTGCCAGCAGCGCGCAACTAGGGACAGTCAATAGCAATCAGCCCCAGCATTTT.

The chain joins TRBV6-5 to TRBJ1-2; D remains ambiguous. Trimming took 7 bases from V and 5 from J, leaving 20 bases between them. This CDR3 is built from 15 residues. The germline gives CDR1 MNHEY, CDR2 SVGAGI. This CDR3 is CASTHLPGLFYGYTF. CDR3 coding DNA: TGTGCCAGCACTCACCTTCCCGGGCTCTTTTATGGCTACACCTTC.

The chain uses TRBV29-1 and TRBJ1-1, with D possibly being TRBD1 (6 bases). V shed 6 bases and J shed 5 bases, with 25 bases lying between them. The CDR3 spans 16 residues. Germline V gives CDR1 SQVTM, CDR2 ANQGSEA. The CDR3 protein is CSVMGTTETWGTEAFF. The CDR3 coding sequence is TGCAGCGTGATGGGGACAACTGAAACTTGGGGAACTGAAGCTTTCTTT.

The V call is TRBV6-1, the J call TRBJ2-7, with 8 bases lining up with TRBD1. This CDR3 comprises 15 residues. CDR1 is MNHNS, CDR2 SASEGT, per germline. Trimming removed 3 bases from V and 0 bases from J; junction bases left unmatched: 4. The CDR3 protein is CASSEVGTGSYEQYF. The CDR3 coding sequence is TGTGCCAGCAGTGAGGTGGGGACAGGCTCCTACGAGCAGTACTTC.

The V and J genes are TRBV29-1 and TRBJ1-4; D call uncertain. The DNA end lines up better with TRBJ2-2; the J call may be wrong. The CDR3 is 12 amino acids. CDR1 and CDR2 from the germline V gene are SQVTM and ANQGSEA. In DNA, the CDR3 is TGCAGCGTTGAAGATTTATACCGGGAGCTGTTTTTT. This gives the protein CSVEDLYRELFF.

This chain connects TRBV10-3 to TRBJ2-3; TRBD1 matches 8 bases. This CDR3 is 14 amino acids long. Losses at the gene ends were 6 bases for V and 1 base for J; bases not matched to a gene: 3. Germline lookup yields CDR1 ENHRY and CDR2 SYGVKD. This chain's CDR3 is CAISLTGGTDTQYF. CDR3 bases: TGTGCCATCAGCCTGACAGGGGGCACAGATACGCAGTATTTT.

The CDR3 sequence is CASSQDRTAVGGYGYTF. In DNA form, the CDR3 reads TGCGCCAGCAGCCAAGATAGGACGGCGGTTGGGGGCTATGGCTACACCTTC. V gene TRBV4-3 combines with J gene TRBJ1-2; perhaps TRBD1 as D (5 bases). The length of the CDR3 is 17 residues. Trimming took 0 bases from V and 4 from J, leaving 18 bases between them. Germline loops: CDR1 LGHNA, CDR2 YSLEER.

The CDR3 coding sequence is TGTGCCAGCAGACGGACAGTCTCTGGGGCCAACGTCCTGACTTTC. Residues: CASRRTVSGANVLTF. The chain couples TRBV2 to TRBJ2-6; perhaps TRBD1 as D (6 bases). The CDR3 extends over 15 amino acids. From germline, CDR1 is SNHLY and CDR2 FYNNEI. The ends were cut back, 6 bases at V and 0 bases at J, with 9 bases in the middle.

The chain couples TRBV11-2 to TRBJ2-7; no clear D gene. This CDR3 spans 12 amino acids. Germline V lookup: CDR1 SGHAT, CDR2 FQNNGV. Trimming shortened V by 5 bases and J by 6 bases, and 11 bases separated the two germline ends. CDR3 bases: TGTGCCAGCAGCCAGAGGAGTATCGAGCAGTACTTC. This gives the protein CASSQRSIEQYF.

This chain joins TRBV6-1 and TRBJ2-1, with D perhaps matching TRBD2 (7 bases). The germline V and J ends were trimmed by 7 bases and 4 bases, with 11 bases remaining between them. The CDR3 length is 13 residues. The germline CDR1 and CDR2 sequences are MNHNS and SASEGT. This CDR3 reads CASTGGTYNEQFF. CDR3 DNA sequence: TGTGCCAGCACCGGGGGGACATACAATGAGCAGTTCTTC.

This clone was found once. CDR3 sequence: CSVAGVNQPQHF. DNA for the CDR3: TGCAGCGTTGCAGGGGTCAATCAGCCCCAGCATTTT. The V and J genes are TRBV29-1 and TRBJ1-5; a possible D gene is TRBD1 (6 bases). The length of the CDR3 is 12 residues. Trimming took off 4 bases at V and 3 bases at J, with 7 bases between the two ends. Per the germline V gene, CDR1 is SQVTM and CDR2 is ANQGSEA.

The genes are TRBV6-6 and TRBJ1-4, with 9 bases matching TRBD1. Germline V lookup: CDR1 MNHNY, CDR2 SVGAGI (reference sequence). V lost 8 bases, J lost 8 bases, and 15 bases stayed unmatched. This CDR3 has 16 amino acids. CDR3 in DNA: TGTGCCAGCTACTCCGGGACAGGGACATCTTGGGAAAAACTGTTTTTT. It encodes CASYSGTGTSWEKLFF.

The chain has TRBV29-1 and TRBJ2-1; 8 bases agree with TRBD2. CDR3 length: 14 amino acids. The V gene end was trimmed by 5 bases and the J gene end by 0 bases; junction bases not matched to a gene: 3. Germline V CDR1 and CDR2: SQVTM, ANQGSEA. The CDR3 bases are TGCAGCGTTTCGGGGGGGAGCTCCTACAATGAGCAGTTCTTC. Translation: CSVSGGSSYNEQFF.

The chain couples TRBV6-5 to TRBJ1-2; 7 nucleotides line up with TRBD1. With V trimmed by 0 bases and J by 7 bases, 8 bases remained unmatched. The V gene's germline CDR1 is MNHEY and CDR2 SVGAGI. There are 15 residues in the CDR3. As DNA, the CDR3 is TGTGCCAGCAGTTACTCTCCCGACAGGGTGACTGGCTACACCTTC. Translation gives CASSYSPDRVTGYTF.